The 10 T cell receptor beta chains in this list originate from one sample, sequenced in a study of a mutant IDH1 vaccine in newly diagnosed glioma. For these receptors, no antigen is known. Time point defined: week 5, during vaccination. In the vaccine, a single dose held 300 ug of the mutant IDH1 20-mer peptide, along with topical imiquimod. Measured with immunoSEQ multiplex PCR; TCRdb has only the in-frame clones, and not every one. The sample includes approximately 57,000 clones, around 82% of them seen just once. The specimen comprised PBMCs, sampled from a glioma patient whose treatment included an IDH1 peptide vaccine. The receptors were sampled from a woman between 18 and 30 years old with glioma. Some clones in this sample may be carry-over from other donors' samples.

The rearrangement joins TRBV29-1 to TRBJ2-3; D is perhaps TRBD2 (6 bases). The CDR3 sequence is 14 residues long. V shed 7 bases and J shed 2 bases, with 16 bases lying between them. The germline V gene has CDR1 SQVTM and CDR2 ANQGSEA. CDR3: CSARTGRDTDTQYF. The CDR3 coding sequence is TGCAGCGCTAGAACGGGGCGGGACACAGATACGCAGTATTTT.

The table lists this clone with a few counts. The V and J genes are TRBV30 and TRBJ1-2; weak D call: TRBD1 (5 bases). V lost 4 bases and J 13 bases, leaving 25 bases between the germline ends. This CDR3 contains 14 residues. Germline V gene lookup returns CDR1 GTSNPN and CDR2 SVGIG (reference sequence). The CDR3 protein is CAWIGGGSAPGPTF. The DNA of the CDR3 is TGTGCCTGGATTGGGGGGGGGTCGGCTCCTGGTCCCACCTTC.

The V gene is TRBV5-1, the J gene TRBJ2-7, with 8 bases lining up with TRBD2. CDR1 is SGHRS and CDR2 is YFSETQ in the germline V gene. The CDR3 covers 16 residues. Trimming took 4 bases from V and 1 from J; bases not matched to a gene: 10. In DNA, the CDR3 is TGCGCCAGCAGCCCGAGATCTAGCGGGTTTTCCTACGAGCAGTACTTC. It codes for CASSPRSSGFSYEQYF.

Only one count was recorded for this clone. V gene TRBV10-1 combines with J gene TRBJ2-1; 15 nucleotides agree with TRBD2. This CDR3 is built from 16 residues. The V and J ends lost 5 bases and 10 bases, in that order; junction bases with no gene match: 9. Germline CDR1 is WNHNN and CDR2 is SYGVQD (reference sequence). The CDR3 reads CASSRTSGRAGGEQFF. CDR3 DNA sequence: TGCGCCAGCAGTAGGACTAGCGGGAGGGCCGGGGGGGAGCAGTTCTTC.

This chain uses TRBV4-2 with TRBJ2-1; D gene unclear. Trimming took 0 bases from V and 0 from J, leaving 15 bases between them. Germline V gene data show CDR1 as LGHNA and CDR2 as YNFKEQ. There are 18 residues in the CDR3. The chain's CDR3 is CASSQDRIGSDSYNEQFF. The CDR3 DNA is TGTGCCAGCAGCCAAGATAGAATCGGCTCGGACTCCTACAATGAGCAGTTCTTC.

The CDR3 is CASSQEGGGAGIHNEQFF. CDR3 DNA sequence: TGCGCCAGCAGCCAAGAGGGCGGTGGGGCAGGGATACACAATGAGCAGTTCTTC. The genes are TRBV4-3 and TRBJ2-1, with a tentative D call TRBD1 (5 bases). The CDR3 runs 18 residues. Germline CDR1 reads LGHNA; CDR2 reads YSLEER. V was shortened by 0 bases and J by 5 bases, with 20 bases between the two germline ends.

This chain uses TRBV5-6 with TRBJ2-5, with a weak D call TRBD2 (5 bases). Per the germline V gene, CDR1 is SGHDT and CDR2 is YYEEEE. The CDR3 is made up of 13 amino acids. With 2 bases removed from V and 7 bases from J, the gap between germline ends came to 12 bases. CDR3 bases: TGTGCCAGCAGCTTAGGGCCAGGAGGGACCCAGTACTTC. It specifies CASSLGPGGTQYF.

The genes are TRBV2 and TRBJ1-1; D is perhaps TRBD1 (6 bases). CDR1 is SNHLY and CDR2 is FYNNEI in the germline V gene. V was trimmed by 6 bases and J by 4 bases, leaving 9 bases between them. The CDR3 contains 12 residues. CDR3 residues: CASREQGTEAFF. The CDR3 DNA reads as TGTGCCAGCAGGGAACAGGGCACTGAAGCTTTCTTT.

The V call is TRBV9, the J call TRBJ2-2; D is ambiguous. Trimming shortened V by 0 bases and J by 0 bases, and 6 bases separated the two germline ends. The CDR3 runs 15 residues. Germline CDR1 and CDR2: SGDLS and YYNGEE. CDR3: CASSVEVPNTGELFF. The CDR3 DNA follows: TGTGCCAGCAGCGTAGAGGTTCCGAACACCGGGGAGCTGTTTTTT.

The chain recombines TRBV5-1 with TRBJ2-7; 8 positions agree with TRBD2. Per germline, CDR1 SGHRS and CDR2 YFSETQ. V dropped 3 bases and J dropped 2; count of bases not matched to a gene: 7. The CDR3 contains 15 residues. The CDR3 loop reads CASSSTSGPTYEQYF. As DNA, the CDR3 is TGCGCCAGCAGCTCAACTAGCGGCCCGACCTACGAGCAGTACTTC.